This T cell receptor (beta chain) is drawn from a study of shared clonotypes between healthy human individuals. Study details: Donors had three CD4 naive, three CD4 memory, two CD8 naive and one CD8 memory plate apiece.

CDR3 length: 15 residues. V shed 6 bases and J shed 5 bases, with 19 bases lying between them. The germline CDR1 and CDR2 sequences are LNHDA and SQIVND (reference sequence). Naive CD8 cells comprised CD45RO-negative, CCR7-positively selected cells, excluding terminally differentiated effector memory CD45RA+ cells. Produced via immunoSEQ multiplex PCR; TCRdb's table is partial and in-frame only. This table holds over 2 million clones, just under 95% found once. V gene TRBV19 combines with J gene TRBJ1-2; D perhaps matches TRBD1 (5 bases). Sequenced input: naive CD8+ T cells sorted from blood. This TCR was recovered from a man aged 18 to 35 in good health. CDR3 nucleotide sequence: TGTGCCAGTAGACCGTCGGGGGTCGAGGTATATGGCTACACCTTC. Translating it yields CASRPSGVEVYGYTF.